These 8 T cell receptor beta chains came from one sample sequenced in a study of OX40 agonist ivuxolimab in advanced cancers. Libraries were built with the immunoSEQ multiplex PCR assay. In TCRdb, the immuneACCESS table is reduced to in-frame sequences with V and J assigned. These tables do not hold every clone; where another copy was compared, an unresolved V gene accounts for under half, and the others remain unexplained. The sample table records tens of thousands of clones; almost 90% of these occur just once. The ten largest account for 4.5% to 5.5% of the sample. The sample here was CD4+ or CD8+ T cells sorted from blood, taken in a trial of the OX40 agonist ivuxolimab. These receptors were collected from an adult with an advanced solid tumor such as melanoma, head and neck, liver or kidney cancer.

V and J are TRBV11-1 and TRBJ2-5, with D uncertain. This CDR3 spans 13 amino acids. The V and J ends lost 1 base and 5 bases respectively, with 8 bases between them. Germline lookup yields CDR1 SGHAT and CDR2 FQDESV (reference sequence). The CDR3 is CASSLGDRETQYF. CDR3 sequence (DNA): TGTGCCAGCAGCTTAGGAGATCGGGAGACCCAGTACTTC.

This sequence joins TRBV28 and TRBJ1-6, with unresolved D. Germline values: CDR1 MDHEN, CDR2 SYDVKM. The CDR3 extends over 12 amino acids. Trimming took off 6 bases at V and 8 bases at J, with 8 bases between the two ends. The CDR3 loop reads CASRPRDSPLHF. CDR3 nucleotide sequence: TGTGCCAGCAGACCGCGGGATTCACCCCTCCACTTT.

This clone was counted a few times. The CDR3 DNA is TGTGCCAGCAGTCCGGGGACAGGGTTGTTCACCGGGGAGCTGTTTTTT. Protein sequence: CASSPGTGLFTGELFF. The rearrangement joins TRBV28 to TRBJ2-2; TRBD1 matches at 9 bases. V lost 5 bases and J lost 4; bases outside the gene matches: 8. CDR1 and CDR2 (germline): MDHEN, SYDVKM. The CDR3 spans 16 residues.

This clone was counted between two and nine times. V gene TRBV13 combines with J gene TRBJ2-1, with D possibly matching TRBD1 (7 bases). Germline CDR1 and CDR2: PRHDT and FYEKMQ (reference sequence). The CDR3 extends over 16 amino acids. Trimming left V 3 bases short and J 4 bases short, with 16 bases between. The CDR3 DNA is TGTGCCAGCAGCTTCCAGGGGGGATTAACATACAATGAGCAGTTCTTC. Its protein is CASSFQGGLTYNEQFF.

This rearrangement joins TRBV7-9 to TRBJ2-7; TRBD2 is a possible D gene (6 bases). CDR1 is SEHNR, CDR2 FQNEAQ, per germline (reference sequence). The CDR3 is 14 residues long. The germline V and J ends were trimmed by 1 base and 5 bases, with 12 bases remaining between them. CDR3 region: CASSLVGGGDEQYF. The CDR3 region has the DNA TGTGCCAGCAGCTTAGTGGGGGGTGGCGACGAGCAGTACTTC.

This clone was seen once. This sequence joins TRBV7-9 and TRBJ1-6; D unclear. CDR3 length: 13 residues. Germline CDR1 and CDR2: SEHNR and FQNEAQ (reference sequence). The germline V and J ends were trimmed by 4 bases and 6 bases, with 7 bases remaining between them. CDR3 region: CASSSLFNSPLHF. The CDR3 region has the DNA TGTGCCAGCAGCTCCCTCTTTAATTCACCCCTCCACTTT. The full variable domain, its missing parts supplied by reference TRBV7-9 and TRBJ1-6, is DTGVSQNPRHKITKRGQNVTFRCDPISEHNRLYWYRQTLGQGPEFLTYFQNEAQLEKSRLLSDRFSAERPKGSFSTLEIQRTEQGDSAMYLCASSSLFNSPLHFGNGTRLTVT.

V is TRBV6-6 and J is TRBJ2-7; D possibly corresponds to TRBD1 (6 bases). V lost 6 bases, J lost 2 bases, and 17 bases lay in between. CDR1 and CDR2 from the germline V gene are MNHNY and SVGAGI (reference sequence). CDR3 length equals 15 residues. The CDR3 spells CASSRDGTPAYEQYF. The DNA for the CDR3 is TGTGCCAGCAGCCGCGACGGGACACCCGCCTACGAGCAGTACTTC.

The chain links TRBV10-3 to TRBJ1-2; no clear D. CDR1 is ENHRY, CDR2 SYGVKD, per germline. Trimming left V 2 bases short and J 4 bases short, with 17 bases between. This CDR3 is 16 amino acids long. CDR3 nucleotides: TGTGCCATCAGTGAGCGGGCGGGAAGAGGGCTCTATGGCTACACCTTC. This gives the protein CAISERAGRGLYGYTF.